These 17 T cell receptor beta chains originate from one sample sequenced in a study of shared clonotypes between healthy human individuals. Only in-frame clones appear in the TCRdb table, and some are missing; sequencing was by immunoSEQ multiplex PCR. The sample contains about 660,000 clones, about 74% of which appear only once. The sequenced sample was memory CD4+ T cells sorted from blood. As for subset: CD45RA-negative fraction. Every receptor here comes from a woman aged 25 to 39 in good health.

This chain connects TRBV11-2 to TRBJ1-1; D perhaps matches TRBD1 (5 bases). V lost 4 bases to trimming and J lost 8 bases, with 11 bases between them. CDR1 SGHAT and CDR2 FQNNGV come from the germline V gene. CDR3 size: 12 residues. CDR3 DNA sequence: TGTGCCAGCAGCTCTGGGACCCCGGAAGCTTTCTTT. This encodes CASSSGTPEAFF.

This clone was observed a single time. The chain couples TRBV27 to TRBJ1-1; D possibly corresponds to TRBD1 (5 bases). The CDR3 consists of 15 residues. The ends were cut back, 8 bases at V and 0 bases at J, with 16 bases in the middle. In germline, CDR1 is MNHEY, CDR2 SMNVEV (reference sequence). In DNA, the CDR3 is TGTGCCAGCTACCGACTTGACAGATTGAACACTGAAGCTTTCTTT. This translates into CASYRLDRLNTEAFF.

The V call is TRBV7-2, the J call TRBJ1-1; no clear D. Germline loops: CDR1 SGHTA, CDR2 FQGNSA. The CDR3 has 14 residues. Trimming left V 2 bases short and J 1 base short, with 8 bases between. Written as DNA, the CDR3 is TGTGCCAGCAGCTTACCCCGACAGAACACTGAAGCTTTCTTT. It translates to CASSLPRQNTEAFF.

The V gene is TRBV27, the J gene TRBJ2-7; 8 nucleotides agree with TRBD1. CDR3 size: 14 residues. The trim removed 1 base at V and 4 bases at J, leaving 3 bases unmatched. CDR1 MNHEY and CDR2 SMNVEV come from the germline V gene (reference sequence). CDR3 region: CASSLWTGLYEQYF. Here the CDR3 DNA reads TGTGCCAGCAGTTTATGGACAGGGTTATACGAGCAGTACTTC.

This chain uses TRBV4-1 with TRBJ2-7; the match to TRBD1 covers 10 bases. J was trimmed by 2 bases and V by 0 bases; bases with no gene match: 13. Germline-derived CDR1 and CDR2 are MGHRA and YSYEKL. CDR3 size: 19 residues. The CDR3: CASSQDGTGVFGLTYEQYF. CDR3 DNA sequence: TGCGCCAGCAGCCAAGACGGGACAGGGGTTTTTGGTTTGACCTACGAGCAGTACTTC.

This sequence joins TRBV6-5 and TRBJ2-1, with TRBD2 matching over 9 bases. V was clipped by 2 bases and J by 2 bases; unmatched bases: 4. Germline V gene data show CDR1 as MNHEY and CDR2 as SVGAGI. CDR3 size: 16 residues. CDR3 coding DNA: TGTGCCAGCAGTTACGGCGGGAGGGTTGCCTACAATGAGCAGTTCTTC. Translated, it gives CASSYGGRVAYNEQFF.

The chain uses TRBV27 and TRBJ2-5; D uncertain. V lost 3 bases and J 3 bases, leaving 11 bases between the germline ends. Germline lookup yields CDR1 MNHEY and CDR2 SMNVEV (reference sequence). This CDR3 is 14 amino acids long. The CDR3 DNA follows: TGTGCCAGCAGTTTCGGGTGGACCAAAGAGACCCAGTACTTC. Amino acid sequence: CASSFGWTKETQYF.

Concerning this clone itself: Additional DNA sequences in this sample encode the identical CDR3. V gene TRBV2 combines with J gene TRBJ2-7, with unresolved D. CDR3 length equals 12 residues. Germline loops: CDR1 SNHLY, CDR2 FYNNEI. V lost 4 bases to trimming and J lost 0 bases, with 4 bases between them. In DNA, the CDR3 is TGTGCCAGCAGTGCGGGCTCCTACGAGCAGTACTTC. Translating gives CASSAGSYEQYF.

J is TRBJ2-3 and V is TRBV7-7; TRBD2 might be the D (6 bases). This CDR3 contains 15 residues. CDR1 and CDR2 (germline): SSHAT, FNYEAQ (reference sequence). V was shortened by 5 bases and J by 4 bases, with 16 bases between the two germline ends. CDR3 loop: CASSPRTGGSDTQYF. The CDR3 DNA sequence: TGTGCCAGCAGCCCACGGACCGGAGGGTCAGATACGCAGTATTTT.

The genes are TRBV6-1 and TRBJ2-1, with 9 bases matching TRBD1. Germline CDR1 and CDR2: MNHNS and SASEGT. The V gene end was trimmed by 4 bases and the J gene end by 7 bases; junction bases not matched to a gene: 5. CDR3 length: 14 amino acids. The CDR3 loop reads CASSAGTGLNEQFF. The DNA of the CDR3 is TGTGCCAGCAGTGCCGGGACAGGGTTGAATGAGCAGTTCTTC.

This clone turned up a few times. The chain recombines TRBV4-1 with TRBJ1-2; D is possibly TRBD1 (5 bases). The CDR3 is made up of 14 amino acids. V shed 3 bases and J shed 0 bases, with 8 bases lying between them. Germline V gives CDR1 MGHRA, CDR2 YSYEKL. CDR3 sequence: CASSHRATNYGYTF. The CDR3 DNA sequence: TGCGCCAGCAGCCACAGGGCCACTAACTATGGCTACACCTTC.

V gene TRBV28 combines with J gene TRBJ2-2, with 11 positions matching TRBD2. CDR3 length equals 18 residues. Unmatched junction bases numbered 14, after V lost 6 bases and J lost 5 bases. Germline lookup yields CDR1 MDHEN and CDR2 SYDVKM. In nucleotides, the CDR3 is TGTGCCAGCAGCTGTGGGGTTAGCGGGAGGGCCTGTACCGGGGAGCTGTTTTTT. Translation gives CASSCGVSGRACTGELFF.

The chain joins TRBV5-1 to TRBJ2-2, with TRBD2 matching 8 bases. Per germline, CDR1 SGHRS and CDR2 YFSETQ. The CDR3 has 17 residues. V was pared by 0 bases and J by 1 base, with 5 bases of the junction left unmatched. The CDR3 reads CASSLGSAGENTGELFF. The CDR3 coding sequence is TGCGCCAGCAGCTTGGGGTCAGCGGGAGAGAACACCGGGGAGCTGTTTTTT.

This clone occurred many times. The V call is TRBV2, the J call TRBJ2-5; D tentatively reads TRBD1 or TRBD2 (5 bases each). This CDR3 region has 12 residues. V was trimmed by 7 bases and J by 4 bases, leaving 10 bases between them. Per the germline V gene, CDR1 is SNHLY and CDR2 is FYNNEI. The CDR3 loop reads CASMGEIETQYF. The CDR3 DNA sequence: TGTGCCAGCATGGGGGAGATAGAGACCCAGTACTTC.

Notes on this clone: This sample also contains other DNA sequences that code for the same CDR3. The rearrangement uses TRBV29-1 and TRBJ1-2; no definite D call. Trimming stripped 4 bases from V and 5 bases from J, with 8 bases between. Germline CDR1 SQVTM, CDR2 ANQGSEA. This CDR3 region has 11 residues. CDR3 in amino acids: CSVVEAYGYTF. CDR3 sequence (DNA): TGCAGCGTTGTTGAGGCATATGGCTACACCTTC.

This clone has only a few counts. The chain employs TRBV4-1 and TRBJ1-2; D gene uncertain. The CDR3 spans 18 residues. The ends were cut back, 1 base at V and 0 bases at J, with 18 bases in the middle. The V gene's germline CDR1 is MGHRA and CDR2 YSYEKL. CDR3 residues: CASSQGWASSQTNYGYTF. The DNA of the CDR3 is TGCGCCAGCAGCCAAGGGTGGGCGTCCAGCCAGACTAACTATGGCTACACCTTC.

The J gene is TRBJ1-5, the V gene TRBV4-1; a possible D gene is TRBD1 (5 bases). Germline CDR1 MGHRA, CDR2 YSYEKL. With 3 bases removed from V and 9 bases from J, the gap between germline ends came to 24 bases. The CDR3 runs to 17 residues. This CDR3 is CASSQGLRNRKGTPQHF. DNA for the CDR3: TGCGCCAGCAGCCAGGGGCTTCGAAATCGCAAAGGGACGCCCCAGCATTTT.